The subject of this entry is one T cell receptor beta chain. Its antigen is not known. The CDR3 has 13 residues. V was cut by 1 base and J by 5 bases, with 9 bases left in between. Germline V CDR1 and CDR2: GTSNPN, SVGIG (reference sequence). The entry originates in a study of STAT3 mutations in large granular lymphocyte leukemia. Study details: Canonical activating STAT3 mutations were detected in roughly half of the longitudinally sequenced T-LGLL patients. Findings of the study overall: No sample exists from the first appearance of each clone. In T-cell large granular lymphocyte leukemia, about half of patients showed multiple immunodominant subclonotypes.

Clones were read by immunoSEQ multiplex PCR, and TCRdb kept only the in-frame ones, dropping some. This sample has approximately 3,700 clones, with about 80% found just once. The rearrangement joins TRBV30 to TRBJ1-5; TRBD1 is a possible D gene (5 bases). The material sequenced was peripheral blood mononuclear cells. The sequence was collected from a boy under 18 with T-cell large granular lymphocyte leukemia. Some clones in this sample may be carry-over from other donors' samples. In nucleotides, the CDR3 is TGTGCCTGGAGTGGGGGGACGGATCAGCCCCAGCATTTT. Protein product: CAWSGGTDQPQHF.